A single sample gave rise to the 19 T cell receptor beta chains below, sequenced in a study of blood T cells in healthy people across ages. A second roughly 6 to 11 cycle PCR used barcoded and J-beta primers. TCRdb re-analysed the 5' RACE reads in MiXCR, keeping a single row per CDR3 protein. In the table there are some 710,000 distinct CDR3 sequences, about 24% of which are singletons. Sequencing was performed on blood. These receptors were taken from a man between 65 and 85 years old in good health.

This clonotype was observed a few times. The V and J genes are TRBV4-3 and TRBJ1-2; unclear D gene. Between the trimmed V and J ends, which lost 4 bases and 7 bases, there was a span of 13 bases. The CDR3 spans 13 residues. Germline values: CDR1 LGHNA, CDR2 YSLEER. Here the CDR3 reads CASSPRPASGYTF. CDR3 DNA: TGCGCCAGCAGCCCGCGACCTGCTAGTGGCTACACCTTC.

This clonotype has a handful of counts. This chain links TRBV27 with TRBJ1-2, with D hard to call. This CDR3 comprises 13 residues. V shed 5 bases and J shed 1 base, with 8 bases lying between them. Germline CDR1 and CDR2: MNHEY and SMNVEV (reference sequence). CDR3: CASSPGGNYGYTF. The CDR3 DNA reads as TGTGCCAGCAGTCCCGGCGGTAACTATGGCTACACCTTC.

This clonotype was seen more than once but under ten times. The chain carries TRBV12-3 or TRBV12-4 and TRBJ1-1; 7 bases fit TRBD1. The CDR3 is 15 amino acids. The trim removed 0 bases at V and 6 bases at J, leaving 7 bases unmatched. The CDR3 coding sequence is TGTGCCAGCAGTTTAGCCGACAGGGTGAAGTCTGAAGCTTTCTTT. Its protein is CASSLADRVKSEAFF.

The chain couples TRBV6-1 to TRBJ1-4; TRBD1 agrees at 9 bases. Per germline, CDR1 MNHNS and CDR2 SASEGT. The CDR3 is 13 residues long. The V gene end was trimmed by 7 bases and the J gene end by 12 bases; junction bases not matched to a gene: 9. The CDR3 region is CASTRDRDAELFF. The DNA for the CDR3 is TGTGCCAGCACCCGGGACAGGGACGCTGAACTGTTTTTT.

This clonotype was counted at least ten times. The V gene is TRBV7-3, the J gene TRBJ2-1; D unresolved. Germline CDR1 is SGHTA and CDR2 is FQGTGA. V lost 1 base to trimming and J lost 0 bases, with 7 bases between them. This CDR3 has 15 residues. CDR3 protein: CASSLRAGSYNEQFF. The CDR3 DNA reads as TGTGCCAGCAGCTTAAGGGCCGGCTCCTACAATGAGCAGTTCTTC.

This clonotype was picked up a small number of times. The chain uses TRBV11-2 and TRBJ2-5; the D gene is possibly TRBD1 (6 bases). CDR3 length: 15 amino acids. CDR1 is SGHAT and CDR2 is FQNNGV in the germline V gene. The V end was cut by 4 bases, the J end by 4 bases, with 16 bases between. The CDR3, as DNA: TGTGCCAGCAGCTACCGACGGACAGCACGAGAGACCCAGTACTTC. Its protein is CASSYRRTARETQYF.

The CDR3 sequence: CASSLNFRTGFGYTF. In DNA form, the CDR3 reads TGTGCCAGCAGCTTAAATTTCCGGACAGGGTTCGGCTACACCTTC. The V call is TRBV5-8, the J call TRBJ1-2; TRBD1 matches 8 bases. Germline V gene lookup returns CDR1 SGHTS and CDR2 YDEGEE. There are 15 residues in the CDR3. V was clipped by 2 bases and J by 8 bases; unmatched bases: 11.

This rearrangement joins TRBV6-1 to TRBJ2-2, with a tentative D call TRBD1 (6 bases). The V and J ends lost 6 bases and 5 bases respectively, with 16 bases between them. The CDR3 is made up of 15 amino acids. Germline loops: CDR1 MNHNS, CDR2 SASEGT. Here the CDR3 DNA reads TGTGCCAGCAGCCCAGGGGCAGGCGAGACCGGGGAGCTGTTTTTT. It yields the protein CASSPGAGETGELFF.

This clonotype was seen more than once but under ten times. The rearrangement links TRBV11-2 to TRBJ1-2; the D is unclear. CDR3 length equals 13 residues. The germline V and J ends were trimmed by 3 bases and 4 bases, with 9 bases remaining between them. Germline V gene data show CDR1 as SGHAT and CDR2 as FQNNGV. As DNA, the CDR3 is TGTGCCAGCAGCTTTGGGGATGGCTATGGCTACACCTTC. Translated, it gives CASSFGDGYGYTF.

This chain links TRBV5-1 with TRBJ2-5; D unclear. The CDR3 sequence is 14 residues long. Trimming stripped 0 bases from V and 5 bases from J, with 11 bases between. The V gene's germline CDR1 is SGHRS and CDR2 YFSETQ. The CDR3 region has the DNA TGCGCCAGCAGCTTGGTTTCAGACGGGGAGACCCAGTACTTC. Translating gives CASSLVSDGETQYF.

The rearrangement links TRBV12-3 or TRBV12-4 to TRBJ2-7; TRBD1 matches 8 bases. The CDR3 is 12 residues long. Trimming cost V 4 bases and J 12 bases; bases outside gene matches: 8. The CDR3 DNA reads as TGTGCCAGCAGTTCCGCAGGGGGCCCTAGGTACTTC. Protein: CASSSAGGPRYF.

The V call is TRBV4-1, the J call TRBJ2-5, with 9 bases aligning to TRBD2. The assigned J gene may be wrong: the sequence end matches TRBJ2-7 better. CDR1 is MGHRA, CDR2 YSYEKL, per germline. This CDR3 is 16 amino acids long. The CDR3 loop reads CASSRGLAGLTYEQYF. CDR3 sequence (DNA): TGCGCCAGCAGCCGCGGGCTAGCGGGACTCACCTACGAGCAGTACTTC.

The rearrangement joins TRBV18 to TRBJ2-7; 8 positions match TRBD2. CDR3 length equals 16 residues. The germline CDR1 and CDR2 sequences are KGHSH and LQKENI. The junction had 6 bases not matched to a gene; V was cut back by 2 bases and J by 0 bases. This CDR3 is CASSPKSGGSSYEQYF. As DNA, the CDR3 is TGTGCCAGCTCACCAAAGAGCGGGGGTAGCTCCTACGAGCAGTACTTC.

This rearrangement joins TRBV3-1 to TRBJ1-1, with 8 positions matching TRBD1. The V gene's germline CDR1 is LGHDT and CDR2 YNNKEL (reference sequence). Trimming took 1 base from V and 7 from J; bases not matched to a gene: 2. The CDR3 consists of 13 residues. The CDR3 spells CASSQVRGLEAFF. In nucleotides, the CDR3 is TGTGCCAGCAGCCAAGTCAGGGGGCTTGAAGCTTTCTTT.

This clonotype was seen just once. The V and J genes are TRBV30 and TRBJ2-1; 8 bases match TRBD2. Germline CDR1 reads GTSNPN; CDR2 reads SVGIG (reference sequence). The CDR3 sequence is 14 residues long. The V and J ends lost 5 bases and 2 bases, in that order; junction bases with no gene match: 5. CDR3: CAWELAAPYNEQFF. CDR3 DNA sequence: TGTGCCTGGGAACTAGCGGCCCCCTACAATGAGCAGTTCTTC.

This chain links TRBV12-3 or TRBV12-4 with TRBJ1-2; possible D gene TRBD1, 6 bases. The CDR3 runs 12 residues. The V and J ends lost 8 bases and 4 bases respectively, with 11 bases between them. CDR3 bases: TGTGCCAGCCGTGGACAGACCTATGGCTACACCTTC. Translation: CASRGQTYGYTF.

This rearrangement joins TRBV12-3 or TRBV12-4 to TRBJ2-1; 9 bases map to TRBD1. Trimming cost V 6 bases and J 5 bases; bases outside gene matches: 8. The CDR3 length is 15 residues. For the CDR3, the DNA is TGTGCCAGCAGCATAGACAGGGGGGCCCACAATGAGCAGTTCTTC. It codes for CASSIDRGAHNEQFF.

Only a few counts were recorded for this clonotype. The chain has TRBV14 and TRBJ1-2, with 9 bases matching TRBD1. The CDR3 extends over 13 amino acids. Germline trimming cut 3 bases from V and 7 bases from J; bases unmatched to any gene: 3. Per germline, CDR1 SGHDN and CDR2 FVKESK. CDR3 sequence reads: CASSHRDRAGYTF. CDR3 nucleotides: TGTGCCAGCAGCCACCGGGACAGGGCTGGCTACACCTTC.

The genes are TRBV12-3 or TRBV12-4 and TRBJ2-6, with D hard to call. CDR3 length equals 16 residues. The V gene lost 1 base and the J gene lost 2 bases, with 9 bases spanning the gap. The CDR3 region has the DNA TGTGCCAGCAGTTTAGTAGGTCTCCCTGGGGCCAACGTCCTGACTTTC. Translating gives CASSLVGLPGANVLTF.